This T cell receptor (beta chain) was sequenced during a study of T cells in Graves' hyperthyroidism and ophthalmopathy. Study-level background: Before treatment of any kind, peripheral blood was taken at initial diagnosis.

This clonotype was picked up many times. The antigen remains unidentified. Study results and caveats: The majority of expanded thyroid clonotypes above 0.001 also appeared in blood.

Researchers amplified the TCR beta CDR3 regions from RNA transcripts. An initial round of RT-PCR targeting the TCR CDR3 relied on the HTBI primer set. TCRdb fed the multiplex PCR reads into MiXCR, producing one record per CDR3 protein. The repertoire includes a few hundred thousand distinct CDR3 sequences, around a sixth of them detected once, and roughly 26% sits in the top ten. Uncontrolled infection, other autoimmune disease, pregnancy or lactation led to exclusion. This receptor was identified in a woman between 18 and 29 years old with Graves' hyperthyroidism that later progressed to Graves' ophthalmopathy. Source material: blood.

CDR3 sequence reads: CASSLSTSGGQETQYF. The CDR3 DNA sequence: TGTGCCAGCAGTTTATCCACTAGCGGAGGTCAAGAGACCCAGTACTTC. The chain combines TRBV27 with TRBJ2-5, with TRBD2 matching over 8 bases. Losses at the gene ends were 0 bases for V and 2 bases for J; bases not matched to a gene: 5. Germline CDR1 and CDR2: MNHEY and SMNVEV (reference sequence). The CDR3 sequence is 16 residues long.